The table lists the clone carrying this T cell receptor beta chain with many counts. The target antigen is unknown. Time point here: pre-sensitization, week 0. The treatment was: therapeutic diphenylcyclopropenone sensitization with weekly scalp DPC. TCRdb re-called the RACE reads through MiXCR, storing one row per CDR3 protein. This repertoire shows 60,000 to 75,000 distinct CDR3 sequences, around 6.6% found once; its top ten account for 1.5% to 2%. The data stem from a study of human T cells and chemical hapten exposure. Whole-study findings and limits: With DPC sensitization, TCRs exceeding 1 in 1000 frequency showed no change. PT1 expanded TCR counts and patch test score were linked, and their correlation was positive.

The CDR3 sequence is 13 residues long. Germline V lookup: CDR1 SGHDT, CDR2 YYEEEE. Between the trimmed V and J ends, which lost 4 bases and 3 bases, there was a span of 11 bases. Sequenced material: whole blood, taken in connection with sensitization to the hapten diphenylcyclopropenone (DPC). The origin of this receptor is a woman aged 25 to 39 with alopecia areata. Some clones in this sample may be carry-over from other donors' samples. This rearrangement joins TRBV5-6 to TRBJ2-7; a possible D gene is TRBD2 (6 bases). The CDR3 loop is CASSLPGVYEQYF. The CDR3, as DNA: TGTGCCAGCAGCCTCCCGGGGGTCTACGAGCAGTACTTC.